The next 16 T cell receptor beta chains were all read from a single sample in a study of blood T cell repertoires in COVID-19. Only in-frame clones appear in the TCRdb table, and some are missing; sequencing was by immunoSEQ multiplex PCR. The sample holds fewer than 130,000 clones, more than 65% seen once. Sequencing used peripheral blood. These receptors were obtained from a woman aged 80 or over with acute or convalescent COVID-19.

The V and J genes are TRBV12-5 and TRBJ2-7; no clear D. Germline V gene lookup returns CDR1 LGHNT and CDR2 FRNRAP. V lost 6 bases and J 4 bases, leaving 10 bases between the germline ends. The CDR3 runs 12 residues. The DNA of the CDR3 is TGTGCTAGTGGACCGACTTTATACGAGCAGTACTTC. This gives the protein CASGPTLYEQYF.

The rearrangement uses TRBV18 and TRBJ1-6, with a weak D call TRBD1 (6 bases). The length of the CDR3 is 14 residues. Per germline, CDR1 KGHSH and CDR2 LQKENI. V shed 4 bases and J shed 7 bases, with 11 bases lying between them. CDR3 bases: TGTGCCAGCTCACAGGGACAAGGGAATTCACCCCTCCACTTT. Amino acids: CASSQGQGNSPLHF.

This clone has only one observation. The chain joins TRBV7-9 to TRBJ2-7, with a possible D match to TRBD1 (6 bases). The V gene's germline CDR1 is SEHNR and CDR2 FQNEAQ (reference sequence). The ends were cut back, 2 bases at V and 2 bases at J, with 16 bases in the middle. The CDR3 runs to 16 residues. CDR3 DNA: TGTGCCAGCAGCTTACAAACAGGGCCCCACCCCTACGAGCAGTACTTC. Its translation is CASSLQTGPHPYEQYF.

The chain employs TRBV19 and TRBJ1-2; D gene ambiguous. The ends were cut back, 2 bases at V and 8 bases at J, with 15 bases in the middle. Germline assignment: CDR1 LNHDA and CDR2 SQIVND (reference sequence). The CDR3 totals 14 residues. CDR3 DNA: TGTGCCAGTAGTATAATGCCTAGGACTTTCGGCTACACCTTC. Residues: CASSIMPRTFGYTF.

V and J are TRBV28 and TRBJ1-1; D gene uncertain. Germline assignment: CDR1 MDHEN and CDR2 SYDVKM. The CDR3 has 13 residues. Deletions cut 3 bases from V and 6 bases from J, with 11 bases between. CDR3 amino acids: CASSFGTRAEAFF. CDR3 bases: TGTGCCAGCAGTTTTGGCACCCGGGCTGAAGCTTTCTTT.

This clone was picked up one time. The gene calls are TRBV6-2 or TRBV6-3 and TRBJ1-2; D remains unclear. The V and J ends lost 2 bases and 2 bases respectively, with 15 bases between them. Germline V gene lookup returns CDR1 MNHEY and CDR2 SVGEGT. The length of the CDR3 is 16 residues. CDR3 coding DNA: TGTGCCAGCAGTTACCCCGCGATTTCAGGCAACTATGGCTACACCTTC. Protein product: CASSYPAISGNYGYTF.

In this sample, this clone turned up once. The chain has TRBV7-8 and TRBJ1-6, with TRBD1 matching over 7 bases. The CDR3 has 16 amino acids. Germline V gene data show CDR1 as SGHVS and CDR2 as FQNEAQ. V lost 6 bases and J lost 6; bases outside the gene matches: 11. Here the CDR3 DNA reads TGTGCCAGCAGATCCGGGTTTTGGGACAGTAATTCACCCCTCCACTTT. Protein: CASRSGFWDSNSPLHF.

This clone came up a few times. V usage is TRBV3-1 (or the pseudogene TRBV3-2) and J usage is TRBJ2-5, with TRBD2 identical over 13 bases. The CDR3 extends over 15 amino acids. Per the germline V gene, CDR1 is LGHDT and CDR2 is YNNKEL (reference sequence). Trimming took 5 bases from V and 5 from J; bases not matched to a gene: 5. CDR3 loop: CASSKTSGGAETQYF. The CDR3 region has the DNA TGTGCCAGCAGCAAAACTAGCGGGGGGGCGGAGACCCAGTACTTC.

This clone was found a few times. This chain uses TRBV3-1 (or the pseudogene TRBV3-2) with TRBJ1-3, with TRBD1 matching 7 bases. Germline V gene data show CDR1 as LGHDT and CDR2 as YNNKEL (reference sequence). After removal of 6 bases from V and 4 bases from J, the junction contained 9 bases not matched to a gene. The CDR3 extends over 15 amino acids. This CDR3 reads CASSLTGAGGNTIYF. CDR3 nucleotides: TGTGCCAGCAGTCTTACAGGGGCGGGAGGAAACACCATATATTTT.

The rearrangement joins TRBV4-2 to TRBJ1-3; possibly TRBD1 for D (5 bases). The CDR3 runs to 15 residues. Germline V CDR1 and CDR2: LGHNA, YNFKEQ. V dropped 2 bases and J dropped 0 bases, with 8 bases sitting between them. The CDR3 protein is CASSQQGRSGNTIYF. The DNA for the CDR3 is TGTGCCAGCAGCCAACAGGGCCGCTCTGGAAACACCATATATTTT.

The CDR3: CAISENGLAGGNEQFF. The CDR3, as DNA: TGTGCCATCAGTGAGAATGGGCTAGCGGGGGGGAATGAGCAGTTCTTC. This chain joins TRBV10-3 and TRBJ2-1; 12 nucleotides agree with TRBD2. CDR1 is ENHRY, CDR2 SYGVKD, per germline. With V trimmed by 2 bases and J by 7 bases, 6 bases remained unmatched. The CDR3 has 16 amino acids.

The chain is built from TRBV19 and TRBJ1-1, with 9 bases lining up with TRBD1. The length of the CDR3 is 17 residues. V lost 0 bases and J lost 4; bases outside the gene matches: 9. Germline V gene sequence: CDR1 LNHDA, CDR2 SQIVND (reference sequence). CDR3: CASSIDNRGRAGTEAFF. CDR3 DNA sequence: TGTGCCAGTAGTATAGACAACAGGGGGCGCGCCGGCACTGAAGCTTTCTTT.

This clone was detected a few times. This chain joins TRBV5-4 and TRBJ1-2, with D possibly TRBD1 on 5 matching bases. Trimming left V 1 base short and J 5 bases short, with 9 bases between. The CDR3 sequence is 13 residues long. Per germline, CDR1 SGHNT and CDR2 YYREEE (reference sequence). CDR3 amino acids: CASSLSGIYGYTF. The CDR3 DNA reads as TGTGCCAGCAGCTTGTCAGGGATATATGGCTACACCTTC. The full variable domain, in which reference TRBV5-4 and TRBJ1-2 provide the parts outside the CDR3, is ETGVTQSPTHLIKTRGQQVTLRCSSQSGHNTVSWYQQALGQGPQFIFQYYREEENGRGNFPPRFSGLQFPNYSSELNVNALELDDSALYLCASSLSGIYGYTFGSGTRLTVV.

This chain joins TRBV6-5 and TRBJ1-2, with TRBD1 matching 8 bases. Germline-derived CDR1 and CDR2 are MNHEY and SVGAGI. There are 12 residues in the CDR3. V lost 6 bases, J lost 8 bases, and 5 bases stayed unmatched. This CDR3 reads CASRDRGRGYTF. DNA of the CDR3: TGTGCCAGCAGAGACAGGGGACGCGGCTACACCTTC.

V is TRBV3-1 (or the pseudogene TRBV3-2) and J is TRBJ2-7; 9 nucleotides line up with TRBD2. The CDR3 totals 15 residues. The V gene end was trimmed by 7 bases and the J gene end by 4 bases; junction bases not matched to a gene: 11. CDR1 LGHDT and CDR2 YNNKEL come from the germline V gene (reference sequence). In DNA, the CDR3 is TGTGCCAGCAACAGTCCGGCTAGCGGGGAATACGAGCAGTACTTC. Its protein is CASNSPASGEYEQYF.

CDR3 in amino acids: CSARRTVEAFF. CDR3 nucleotide sequence: TGCAGTGCTAGACGGACAGTTGAAGCTTTCTTT. The gene calls are TRBV20-1 and TRBJ1-1, with a weak D call TRBD1 (6 bases). This CDR3 contains 11 residues. In germline, CDR1 is DFQATT, CDR2 SNEGSKA (reference sequence). V lost 2 bases, J lost 7 bases, and 8 bases lay in between.